This is a list of T cell receptor beta chains from one sample in a study of blood T cell repertoires in COVID-19. TCRdb's copy holds only in-frame clones and misses some; the assay was immunoSEQ multiplex PCR. The sample has 95,000 to 110,000 clones, around 86% seen once. Sequenced: peripheral blood. These receptors were collected from a man in his fifties or sixties with acute or convalescent COVID-19. The CDR3 runs from the conserved cysteine through the conserved F or W. Each record gives: clone size, J gene, CDR3 length, V gene, CDR3 protein. Some rows mark clone size as missing; the rest say once, few, many or name a class of expanded clone.

abundance: NA; j_gene: TRBJ1-2; len: 14; v_gene: TRBV5-8; CDR3aa: CASSPRTRGYGYTF
abundance: NA; j_gene: TRBJ2-7; len: 16; v_gene: TRBV5-6; CDR3aa: CASTRGDRGLSYEQYF
abundance: NA; j_gene: TRBJ2-6; len: 13; v_gene: TRBV28; CDR3aa: CASNPRVANVLTF
abundance: NA; j_gene: TRBJ2-1; len: 14; v_gene: TRBV28; CDR3aa: CASSFPGLSNEQFF
abundance: NA; j_gene: TRBJ2-7; len: 15; v_gene: TRBV15; CDR3aa: CATSRDRTGGFEQYF
abundance: NA; j_gene: TRBJ2-5; len: 16; v_gene: TRBV24-1; CDR3aa: CATSDSRYSNQETQYF
abundance: few; j_gene: TRBJ2-3; len: 13; v_gene: TRBV5-1; CDR3aa: CASSLRGTDTQYF
abundance: NA; j_gene: TRBJ2-1; len: 17; v_gene: TRBV27; CDR3aa: CASSFSIRGGIMTEQFF
abundance: NA; j_gene: TRBJ2-5; len: 14; v_gene: TRBV5-1; CDR3aa: CASSPQGVLETQYF
abundance: NA; j_gene: TRBJ1-2; len: 14; v_gene: TRBV25-1; CDR3aa: CASSVRTGDSGYTF
abundance: NA; j_gene: TRBJ2-7; len: 16; v_gene: TRBV4-1; CDR3aa: CASSQDGSQGSYEQYF
abundance: NA; j_gene: TRBJ2-1; len: 15; v_gene: TRBV5-6; CDR3aa: CASSLGTSAYNEQFF
abundance: once; j_gene: TRBJ2-1; len: 16; v_gene: TRBV19; CDR3aa: CASTLGTSGKMGEQFF